Below, 26 T cell receptor beta chains from the same sample are listed, as sequenced in a study of early T cells in non-severe SARS-CoV-2 infection. TCRdb itself ran the 5' RACE reads through MiXCR, one entry per CDR3 protein. Of 55,000 to 70,000 distinct CDR3 sequences detected, more than 8.5% appear once; the ten largest clones hold 8.6%. The sample taken for sequencing was whole blood. The origin of the receptors is an adult who was a healthcare worker with PCR-confirmed SARS-CoV-2 infection or an uninfected control (not recorded which).

In its sample, this clonotype was seen once. The chain carries TRBV28 and TRBJ2-5, with 7 bases that match TRBD2. The CDR3 consists of 17 residues. CDR1 is MDHEN, CDR2 SYDVKM, per germline. V trimming: 6 bases; J trimming: 1 base; junction bases outside the gene matches: 14. CDR3 nucleotide sequence: TGTGCCAGCAGCAACCCGACCGGGGCGGGGGTCCAAGAGACCCAGTACTTC. Protein sequence: CASSNPTGAGVQETQYF.

This clonotype was counted only a few times. The rearrangement uses TRBV6-2 or TRBV6-3 and TRBJ2-7; 9 bases map to TRBD1. Germline assignment: CDR1 MNHEY and CDR2 SVGEGT. There are 16 residues in the CDR3. The trim removed 2 bases at V and 4 bases at J, leaving 9 bases unmatched. DNA of the CDR3: TGTGCCAGCAGTTACCCGGGACAGGGTAACATTTACGAGCAGTACTTC. This codes for CASSYPGQGNIYEQYF.

This clonotype was picked up a small number of times. The chain links TRBV5-1 to TRBJ1-1, with D perhaps TRBD1 (5 bases). Germline lookup yields CDR1 SGHRS and CDR2 YFSETQ. V dropped 0 bases and J dropped 7 bases, with 16 bases sitting between them. The CDR3 spans 15 residues. The CDR3 region has the DNA TGCGCCAGCAGCTTGGATGGAGAGGGGTCGCGTGAAGCTTTCTTT. Encoded protein: CASSLDGEGSREAFF.

Details on this clonotype: One end of the junction is discordant with germline, which a read error may explain. CDR3 bases: TGTGCCAGCAGCCTAAGGGGACAGGGGAGGACTGAAGTTTTCTTT. Translated: CASSLRGQGRTEVFF. The J gene is TRBJ1-1, the V gene TRBV7-3, with TRBD1 matching over 10 bases. The CDR3 has 15 amino acids. Germline assignment: CDR1 SGHTA and CDR2 FQGTGA.

In this sample, this clonotype turned up a few times. The V gene is TRBV6-6, the J gene TRBJ2-7; TRBD1 might be the D (5 bases). V lost 5 bases to trimming and J lost 1 base, with 9 bases between them. Germline V gene lookup returns CDR1 MNHNY and CDR2 SVGAGI (reference sequence). This CDR3 contains 13 residues. Here the CDR3 reads CASSRGQSYEQYF. The CDR3 nucleotides read TGTGCCAGCAGTCGAGGACAATCCTACGAGCAGTACTTC.

This clonotype was observed many times. The V gene is TRBV10-2, the J gene TRBJ1-4; 8 nucleotides align to TRBD1. Unmatched junction bases numbered 8, after V lost 7 bases and J lost 7 bases. The CDR3 runs 14 residues. The germline V gene encodes CDR1 WSHSY and CDR2 SAAADI. This CDR3 is CASNPDRATEKLFF. Written as DNA, the CDR3 is TGCGCCAGCAATCCGGACAGGGCTACTGAAAAACTGTTTTTT.

This clonotype was found many times. This sequence joins TRBV30 and TRBJ2-7; 7 nucleotides match TRBD1. Germline CDR1 GTSNPN, CDR2 SVGIG (reference sequence). The trim removed 0 bases at V and 3 bases at J, leaving 5 bases unmatched. The CDR3 runs to 14 residues. The CDR3 DNA reads TGTGCCTGGAGTGTCTGGGACAGCGACTACGAGCAGTACTTC. It translates to CAWSVWDSDYEQYF. The whole variable domain, remainder taken from reference TRBV30 and TRBJ2-7, is SQTIHQWPATLVQPVGSPLSLECTVEGTSNPNLYWYRQAAGRGLQLLFYSVGIGQISSEVPQNLSASRPQDRQFILSSKKLLLSDSGFYLCAWSVWDSDYEQYFGPGTRLTVT.

This sequence joins TRBV4-2 and TRBJ2-1, with no clear D. Germline CDR1 is LGHNA and CDR2 is YNFKEQ. V was trimmed by 0 bases and J by 4 bases, leaving 13 bases between them. This CDR3 has 16 residues. DNA for the CDR3: TGTGCCAGCAGCCAAGATATCCCCCCGGCGTACAATGAGCAGTTCTTC. Its translation: CASSQDIPPAYNEQFF.

This clonotype has ten or more counts. This chain connects TRBV6-5 to TRBJ1-3; 7 bases agree with TRBD1. The germline V gene has CDR1 MNHEY and CDR2 SVGAGI. The V gene end was trimmed by 8 bases and the J gene end by 0 bases; junction bases not matched to a gene: 4. The CDR3 contains 14 residues. Here the CDR3 DNA reads TGTGCCAGCCGGGACAGCGTCTCTGGAAACACCATATATTTT. Its protein is CASRDSVSGNTIYF.

CDR3 loop: CASSPGLAGVFGTQYF. The CDR3 coding sequence is TGTGCCAGCAGTCCGGGACTAGCGGGAGTTTTTGGTACGCAGTATTTT. This rearrangement joins TRBV27 to TRBJ2-3, with 14 bases identical to TRBD2. The CDR3 is 16 amino acids. Trimming took 5 bases from V and 8 from J; bases not matched to a gene: 9. CDR1 is MNHEY, CDR2 SMNVEV, per germline (reference sequence).

This clonotype was recorded at least ten times. The gene calls are TRBV7-3 and TRBJ2-5; D is unresolved. Trimming cost V 4 bases and J 5 bases, with 11 bases left between them. The CDR3 sequence is 13 residues long. Germline lookup yields CDR1 SGHTA and CDR2 FQGTGA. CDR3 DNA sequence: TGTGCCAGCAGCTCCCGTAATGGGGAGACCCAGTACTTC. It translates to CASSSRNGETQYF.

This clonotype was picked up many times. The V call is TRBV19, the J call TRBJ2-7; 8 nucleotides align to TRBD2. The CDR3 length is 14 residues. Germline-derived CDR1 and CDR2 are LNHDA and SQIVND (reference sequence). V lost 8 bases and J lost 3; bases outside the gene matches: 9. The CDR3 sequence is CASCQLADDYEQYF. The CDR3 nucleotides read TGTGCCAGTTGCCAACTAGCGGACGACTACGAGCAGTACTTC.

This clonotype was observed many times. This chain links TRBV20-1 with TRBJ2-3; D may be TRBD1 or TRBD2 (5 bases each). Trimming cost V 7 bases and J 4 bases, with 21 bases left between them. The CDR3 is made up of 15 amino acids. CDR1 is DFQATT and CDR2 is SNEGSKA in the germline V gene (reference sequence). CDR3 sequence (DNA): TGCAGTGGAATTGTCTCCGGGGCGAGTTCAGATACGCAGTATTTT. Protein product: CSGIVSGASSDTQYF.

The rearrangement links TRBV5-6 to TRBJ1-3; no firm D call. This CDR3 is 15 amino acids long. V lost 4 bases to trimming and J lost 8 bases, with 19 bases between them. CDR1 is SGHDT, CDR2 YYEEEE, per germline. CDR3 residues: CASSLPDWGFDTIYF. In DNA, the CDR3 is TGTGCCAGCAGCCTACCGGATTGGGGTTTTGACACCATATATTTT. Full variable domain (outside the CDR3, taken from reference TRBV5-6 and TRBJ1-3): DAGVTQSPTHLIKTRGQQVTLRCSPKSGHDTVSWYQQALGQGPQFIFQYYEEEERQRGNFPDRFSGHQFPNYSSELNVNALLLGDSALYLCASSLPDWGFDTIYFGEGSWLTVV.

This clonotype was seen repeatedly, ten times or more. The rearrangement joins TRBV5-1 to TRBJ2-7, with 8 positions matching TRBD2. With V trimmed by 3 bases and J by 5 bases, 7 bases remained unmatched. The CDR3 length is 14 residues. CDR1 and CDR2 from the germline V gene are SGHRS and YFSETQ. The CDR3 DNA sequence: TGCGCCAGCAGCTCTCCCGGGACTAGGGACGAGCAGTACTTC. This translates into CASSSPGTRDEQYF. The whole variable domain, remainder taken from reference TRBV5-1 and TRBJ2-7, is KAGVTQTPRYLIKTRGQQVTLSCSPISGHRSVSWYQQTPGQGLQFLFEYFSETQRNKGNFPGRFSGRQFSNSRSEMNVSTLELGDSALYLCASSSPGTRDEQYFGPGTRLTVT.

There are many counts of this clonotype. The chain carries TRBV7-2 and TRBJ1-4, with 8 positions matching TRBD1. The CDR3 covers 18 residues. Germline trimming cut 4 bases from V and 8 bases from J; bases unmatched to any gene: 18. The germline V gene encodes CDR1 SGHTA and CDR2 FQGNSA. The CDR3 sequence is CASSYQGSRGRTGEKLFF. For the CDR3, the DNA is TGTGCCAGCAGCTATCAGGGGTCCAGGGGGCGGACTGGCGAAAAACTGTTTTTT.

About this clonotype: With a much larger clone just one base away, this may be a read error. V and J are TRBV18 and TRBJ1-6; TRBD1 matches at 9 bases. The CDR3 length is 15 residues. V shed 8 bases, J shed 8 bases, and the junction held 10 bases outside the gene matches. Per the germline V gene, CDR1 is KGHSH and CDR2 is LQKENI. CDR3 nucleotide sequence: TGTGCCAGCCCACTAAGACAGGGGGGTGATTCACCCCTCCACTTT. Its protein product is CASPLRQGGDSPLHF. The variable domain in full, with the rest retrieved from reference TRBV18 and TRBJ1-6, is NAGVMQNPRHLVRRRGQEARLRCSPMKGHSHVYWYRQLPEEGLKFMVYLQKENIIDESGMPKERFSAEFPKEGPSILRIQQVVRGDSAAYFCASPLRQGGDSPLHFGNGTRLTVT.

The rearrangement links TRBV7-9 to TRBJ1-5; the D is unclear. The CDR3 consists of 14 residues. Per germline, CDR1 SEHNR and CDR2 FQNEAQ (reference sequence). V dropped 5 bases and J dropped 0 bases, with 8 bases sitting between them. CDR3 bases: TGTGCCAGCAGCGTACTACATAGCAATCAGCCCCAGCATTTT. This gives the protein CASSVLHSNQPQHF.

This clonotype was counted ten times or more. The chain recombines TRBV3-1 with TRBJ1-4, with 8 bases fitting TRBD1. The CDR3 is made up of 17 amino acids. Germline V gives CDR1 LGHDT, CDR2 YNNKEL (reference sequence). With V trimmed by 1 base and J by 0 bases, 4 bases remained unmatched. The CDR3 sequence: CASSQGLQGATNEKLFF. The CDR3 DNA sequence: TGTGCCAGCAGCCAAGGGTTACAGGGGGCAACTAATGAAAAACTGTTTTTT.

The chain employs TRBV5-1 and TRBJ2-7; 8 nucleotides agree with TRBD2. CDR3 length: 15 residues. Trimming cost V 2 bases and J 4 bases; bases outside gene matches: 8. CDR1 SGHRS and CDR2 YFSETQ come from the germline V gene. CDR3 loop: CASSFGPGGQYEQYF. For the CDR3, the DNA is TGCGCCAGCAGCTTCGGCCCGGGAGGGCAATACGAGCAGTACTTC.

This clonotype appeared many times. V usage is TRBV18 and J usage is TRBJ1-5; 8 bases are shared with TRBD1. Germline V gives CDR1 KGHSH, CDR2 LQKENI. The CDR3 has 17 residues. After removal of 3 bases from V and 8 bases from J, the junction contained 15 bases not matched to a gene. This CDR3 reads CASSPGTGTGPGEPQHF. CDR3 sequence (DNA): TGTGCCAGCTCACCGGGGACAGGAACGGGACCTGGAGAGCCCCAGCATTTT.

Ten or more counts support this clonotype. The chain uses TRBV6-5 and TRBJ2-7; D might be TRBD1 (6 bases). Germline CDR1 and CDR2: MNHEY and SVGAGI. V lost 2 bases and J 2 bases, leaving 13 bases between the germline ends. CDR3 length: 15 amino acids. CDR3 DNA sequence: TGTGCCAGCAGTTACCCCGACAGGCGCCCCTACGAGCAGTACTTC. Its translation: CASSYPDRRPYEQYF.

The sample holds many counts of this clonotype. This chain connects TRBV2 to TRBJ1-5; D gene ambiguous. This CDR3 is 13 amino acids long. Germline V lookup: CDR1 SNHLY, CDR2 FYNNEI. Trimming pared 2 bases from V and 4 bases from J, leaving 6 bases between. The CDR3 loop is CASSERENQPQHF. The CDR3 nucleotides are TGTGCCAGCAGTGAACGGGAAAATCAGCCCCAGCATTTT.

This clonotype was detected a few times. The V call is TRBV5-8, the J call TRBJ1-5; D perhaps matches TRBD1 (5 bases). Germline lookup yields CDR1 SGHTS and CDR2 YDEGEE. The CDR3 has 13 amino acids. V was shortened by 5 bases and J by 5 bases, with 11 bases between the two germline ends. The CDR3 loop reads CASRAKGDQPQHF. CDR3 sequence (DNA): TGTGCCAGCAGGGCCAAAGGGGATCAGCCCCAGCATTTT.

This clonotype has a handful of counts. The V gene is TRBV7-2, the J gene TRBJ2-2, with 8 bases that match TRBD1. Losses at the gene ends were 3 bases for V and 5 bases for J; bases not matched to a gene: 8. CDR1 and CDR2 from the germline V gene are SGHTA and FQGNSA. The CDR3 has 16 residues. The CDR3 bases are TGTGCCAGCAGCTTGCGGACAGGGCCCGCGACCGGGGAGCTGTTTTTT. Its protein product is CASSLRTGPATGELFF.

This clonotype was seen more than once but under ten times. This chain links TRBV4-1 with TRBJ2-1; TRBD2 agrees at 8 bases. The length of the CDR3 is 20 residues. The germline V gene encodes CDR1 MGHRA and CDR2 YSYEKL. The V and J ends lost 4 bases and 4 bases, in that order; junction bases with no gene match: 21. CDR3 in DNA: TGCGCCAGCAGCCCTAGGGCCCTGCGAACCGGGACTAGTGGGTACAATGAGCAGTTCTTC. It translates to CASSPRALRTGTSGYNEQFF.